A selection of T cell receptor beta chains follows, all from one sample in a study of T cells in Graves' hyperthyroidism and ophthalmopathy. TCRdb processed the multiplex PCR reads anew with MiXCR; each CDR3 protein has one entry. The repertoire holds around 350,000 distinct CDR3 sequences, with less than 15% as singletons. The sequencing sample was made of blood. The source is a woman aged 18 to 35 with Graves' hyperthyroidism. The CDR3 runs from the conserved cysteine through the conserved F or W. Clone size is stated in some rows and not others, as once, few, many or a class when expanded.

clone_size v_call cdr3_aa
many TRBV12-3/TRBV12-4 CASSLDLYGYTF
many TRBV3-1 CASSQEDYSQFF
many TRBV28 CASSPWTIMNTEAFF
NA TRBV6-2/TRBV6-3 CASSYLLGEETGELFF
many TRBV7-9 CASSLGQRSPNTEAFF
NA TRBV28 CASQNPGQDWQPQHF
few TRBV18 CASSPRLAGRTYEQYF
many TRBV28 CASSSRGGVPYEQYF
few TRBV6-1 CASRRVGAREQYF
many TRBV5-1 CASSPRTGGNSEAFF
many TRBV12-3/TRBV12-4 CASSSDRAPGRGGYTF
many TRBV28 CASSGQRGGFLETQYF
many TRBV7-2 CASSPQGLNTEAFF
many TRBV28 CASRLTGPEYEQYF
many TRBV20-1 CSATGQGTDTQYF
few TRBV10-3 CAIGGVAGGPSYEQYF
many TRBV2 CALSGRGYNEQFF
many TRBV6-1 CASSEDRTYEQYF
many TRBV19 CASSTRIDRAEQYF
many TRBV6-1 CASSEFSPTASNQPQHF
many TRBV20-1 CSARVRQSPYEQYF
NA TRBV14 CASSPYFRNTEAFF
few TRBV9 CASSLASGGIYEQYF
many TRBV2 CASSERTGNTEAFF
few TRBV19 CASSIEASVSSYNEQFF
many TRBV15 CATSEGRGGAYEQYF
NA TRBV30 CACRSTGGAETQYF
many TRBV9 CASSVGGARTGELFF
many TRBV28 CASSSGGGVYNEQFF
many TRBV29-1 CSVEGPDAEKLFF
many TRBV6-2/TRBV6-3 CASSYSSSGQGPDTQYF
few TRBV5-6 CASSLVDNAYEQYF
many TRBV20-1 CSARSLNYGYTF
many TRBV3-1 CASSPPRSPNEKLFF
NA TRBV10-2 CASSDGYTGHVYEQYF
many TRBV6-1 CASLQDTDTQYF
many TRBV28 CASRPGGGYGYTF
many TRBV11-2 CASSFSSNTEAFF
many TRBV18 CASSPYDRDSGETQYF